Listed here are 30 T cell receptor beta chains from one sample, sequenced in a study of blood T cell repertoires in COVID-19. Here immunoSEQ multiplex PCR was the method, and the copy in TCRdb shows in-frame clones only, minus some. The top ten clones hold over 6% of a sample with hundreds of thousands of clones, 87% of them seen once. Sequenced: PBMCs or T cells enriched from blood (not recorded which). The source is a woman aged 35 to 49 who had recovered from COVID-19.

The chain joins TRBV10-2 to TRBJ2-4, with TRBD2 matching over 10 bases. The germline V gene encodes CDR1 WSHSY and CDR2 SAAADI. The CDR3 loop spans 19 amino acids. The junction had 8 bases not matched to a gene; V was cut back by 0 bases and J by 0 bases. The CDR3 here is CASSESGVAGGLAKNIQYF. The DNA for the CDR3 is TGCGCCAGCAGTGAGTCGGGGGTAGCGGGAGGATTAGCCAAAAACATTCAGTACTTC.

This CDR3 is CASSSPFSSGNTIYF. CDR3 bases: TGTGCCAGTAGTTCTCCCTTCAGCTCTGGAAACACCATATATTTT. This chain connects TRBV19 to TRBJ1-3; D gene uncertain. Deletions cut 5 bases from V and 0 bases from J, with 11 bases between. The CDR3 totals 15 residues. Germline V gene sequence: CDR1 LNHDA, CDR2 SQIVND (reference sequence).

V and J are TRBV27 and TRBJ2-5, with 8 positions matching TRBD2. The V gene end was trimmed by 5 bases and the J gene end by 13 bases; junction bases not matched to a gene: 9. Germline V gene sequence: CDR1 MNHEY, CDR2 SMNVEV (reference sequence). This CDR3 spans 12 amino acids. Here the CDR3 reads CASSLLAGQLYF. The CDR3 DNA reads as TGTGCCAGCAGTCTCCTAGCGGGCCAACTGTACTTC.

The CDR3 DNA follows: TGTGCCAGCTCACCACTCCGGACAGGAACTAATGAAAAACTGTTTTTT. The encoded protein is CASSPLRTGTNEKLFF. J is TRBJ1-4 and V is TRBV18, with 7 bases aligning to TRBD1. This CDR3 is 16 amino acids long. CDR1 is KGHSH and CDR2 is LQKENI in the germline V gene. V was pared by 1 base and J by 1 base, with 3 bases of the junction left unmatched.

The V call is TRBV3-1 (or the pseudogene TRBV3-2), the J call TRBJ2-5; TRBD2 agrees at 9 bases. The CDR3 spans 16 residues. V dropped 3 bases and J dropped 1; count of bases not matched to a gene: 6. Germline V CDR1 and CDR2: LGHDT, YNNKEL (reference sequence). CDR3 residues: CASSQHATSGQETQYF. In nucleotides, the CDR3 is TGTGCCAGCAGCCAGCATGCGACTAGCGGCCAAGAGACCCAGTACTTC.

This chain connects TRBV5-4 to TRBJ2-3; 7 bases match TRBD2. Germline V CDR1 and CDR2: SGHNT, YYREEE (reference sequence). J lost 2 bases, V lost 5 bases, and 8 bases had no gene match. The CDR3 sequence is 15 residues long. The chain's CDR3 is CASSRAGTFTDTQYF. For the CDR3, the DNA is TGTGCCAGCAGTCGAGCGGGAACCTTCACAGATACGCAGTATTTT.

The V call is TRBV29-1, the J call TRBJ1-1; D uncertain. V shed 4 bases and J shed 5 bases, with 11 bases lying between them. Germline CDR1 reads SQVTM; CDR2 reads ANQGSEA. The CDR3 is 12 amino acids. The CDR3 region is CSVAGDWTEAFF. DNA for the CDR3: TGCAGCGTTGCTGGAGACTGGACTGAAGCTTTCTTT.

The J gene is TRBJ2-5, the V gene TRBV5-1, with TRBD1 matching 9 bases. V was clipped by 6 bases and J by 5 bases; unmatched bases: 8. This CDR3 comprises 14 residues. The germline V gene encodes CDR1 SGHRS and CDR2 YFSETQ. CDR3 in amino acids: CASNDKQGAETQYF. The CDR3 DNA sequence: TGCGCCAGCAACGATAAACAGGGGGCGGAGACCCAGTACTTC.

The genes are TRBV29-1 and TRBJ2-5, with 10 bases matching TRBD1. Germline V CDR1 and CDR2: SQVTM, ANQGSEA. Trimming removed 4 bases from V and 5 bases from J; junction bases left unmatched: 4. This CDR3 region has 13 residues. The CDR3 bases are TGCAGCGTTGTGACAGGGGGCGGGGAGACCCAGTACTTC. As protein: CSVVTGGGETQYF.

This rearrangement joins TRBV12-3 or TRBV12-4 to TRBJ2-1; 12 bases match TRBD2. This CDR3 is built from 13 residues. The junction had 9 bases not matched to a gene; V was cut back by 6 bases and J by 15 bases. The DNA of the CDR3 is TGTGCCAGCAGGGGGACTAGCGGGTCGGTTATGTTCTTC. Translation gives CASRGTSGSVMFF.

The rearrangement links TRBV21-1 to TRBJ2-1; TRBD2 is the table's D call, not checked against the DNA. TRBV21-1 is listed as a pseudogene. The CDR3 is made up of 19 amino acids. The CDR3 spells CASSKVGREATPTYNEQFF. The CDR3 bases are TGTGCCAGCAGCAAAGTAGGGAGGGAGGCCACTCCTACCTACAATGAGCAGTTCTTC.

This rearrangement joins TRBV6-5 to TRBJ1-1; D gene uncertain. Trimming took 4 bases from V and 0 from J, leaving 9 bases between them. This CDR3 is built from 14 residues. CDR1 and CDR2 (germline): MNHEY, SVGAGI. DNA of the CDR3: TGTGCCAGCAGTTCCGGGTCTCTGAACACTGAAGCTTTCTTT. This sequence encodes CASSSGSLNTEAFF.

The CDR3 DNA is TGTGCCAGTAGCATGGGACTAGCGGGGTCCTACGAGCAGTACTTC. Amino acids: CASSMGLAGSYEQYF. J is TRBJ2-7 and V is TRBV19, with TRBD2 matching 13 bases. The CDR3 covers 15 residues. Germline V gives CDR1 LNHDA, CDR2 SQIVND (reference sequence). After removal of 6 bases from V and 1 base from J, the junction contained 3 bases not matched to a gene.

The CDR3 sequence is CASSYGAEGRDTQYF. The CDR3 region has the DNA TGTGCCAGCAGTTACGGGGCCGAGGGGAGGGATACGCAGTATTTT. The V and J genes are TRBV6-2 or TRBV6-3 and TRBJ2-3; maybe TRBD2 (6 bases). The V gene lost 2 bases and the J gene lost 6 bases, with 15 bases spanning the gap. This CDR3 region has 15 residues. The germline CDR1 and CDR2 sequences are MNHEY and SVGEGT.

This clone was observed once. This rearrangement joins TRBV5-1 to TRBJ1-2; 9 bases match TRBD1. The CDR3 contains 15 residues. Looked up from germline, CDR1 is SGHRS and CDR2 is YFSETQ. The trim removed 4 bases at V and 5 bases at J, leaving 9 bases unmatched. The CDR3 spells CASSRGQGDGYGYTF. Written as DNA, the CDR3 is TGCGCCAGCAGCAGGGGACAGGGTGACGGATATGGCTACACCTTC.

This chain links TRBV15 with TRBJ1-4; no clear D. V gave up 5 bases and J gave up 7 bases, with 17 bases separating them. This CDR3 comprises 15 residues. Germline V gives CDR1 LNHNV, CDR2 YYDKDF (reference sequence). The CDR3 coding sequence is TGTGCCACCAGCCTAGAATCGAATCCGCTTGAAAAACTGTTTTTT. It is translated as CATSLESNPLEKLFF.

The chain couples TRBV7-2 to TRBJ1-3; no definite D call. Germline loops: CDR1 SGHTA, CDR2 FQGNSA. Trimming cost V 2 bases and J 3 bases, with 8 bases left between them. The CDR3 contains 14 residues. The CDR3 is CASSLSRGGNTIYF. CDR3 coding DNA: TGTGCCAGCAGCTTAAGTCGGGGTGGAAACACCATATATTTT. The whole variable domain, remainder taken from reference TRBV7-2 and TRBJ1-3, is GAGVSQSPSNKVTEKGKDVELRCDPISGHTALYWYRQSLGQGLEFLIYFQGNSAPDKSGLPSDRFSAERTGGSVSTLTIQRTQQEDSAVYLCASSLSRGGNTIYFGEGSWLTVV.

CDR3 coding DNA: TGTGCCAGTAGTATAGACAGGAACACCGGGGAGCTGTTTTTT. It codes for CASSIDRNTGELFF. The rearrangement joins TRBV19 to TRBJ2-2; D is ambiguous. Per the germline V gene, CDR1 is LNHDA and CDR2 is SQIVND (reference sequence). The CDR3 length is 14 residues. Trimming cost V 0 bases and J 1 base, with 3 bases left between them.

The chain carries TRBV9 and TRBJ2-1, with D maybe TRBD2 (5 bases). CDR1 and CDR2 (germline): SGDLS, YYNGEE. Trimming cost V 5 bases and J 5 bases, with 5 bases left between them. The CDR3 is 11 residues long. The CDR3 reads CASRRDNEQFF. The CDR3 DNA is TGTGCCAGCAGGCGGGACAATGAGCAGTTCTTC.

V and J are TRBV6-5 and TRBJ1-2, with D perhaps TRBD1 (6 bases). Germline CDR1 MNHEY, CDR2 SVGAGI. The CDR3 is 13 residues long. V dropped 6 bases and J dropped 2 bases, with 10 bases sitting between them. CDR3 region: CASRPGHNYGYTF. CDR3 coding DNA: TGTGCCAGCAGGCCGGGACACAACTATGGCTACACCTTC.

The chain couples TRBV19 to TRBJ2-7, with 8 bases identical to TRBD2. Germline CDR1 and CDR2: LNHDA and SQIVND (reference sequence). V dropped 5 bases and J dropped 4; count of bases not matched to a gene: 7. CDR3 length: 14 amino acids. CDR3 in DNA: TGTGCCAGTAGTCCGAGCGGGAGTTGGTACGAGCAGTACTTC. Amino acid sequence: CASSPSGSWYEQYF. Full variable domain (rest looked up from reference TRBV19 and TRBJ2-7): DGGITQSPKYLFRKEGQNVTLSCEQNLNHDAMYWYRQDPGQGLRLIYYSQIVNDFQKGDIAEGYSVSREKKESFPLTVTSAQKNPTAFYLCASSPSGSWYEQYFGPGTRLTVT.

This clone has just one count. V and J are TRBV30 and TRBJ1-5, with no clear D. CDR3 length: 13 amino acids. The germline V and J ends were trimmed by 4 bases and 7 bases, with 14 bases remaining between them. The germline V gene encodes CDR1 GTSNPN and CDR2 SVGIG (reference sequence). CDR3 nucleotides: TGTGCCTGGACGTACGGACTCGGACAGCCCCAGCATTTT. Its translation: CAWTYGLGQPQHF.

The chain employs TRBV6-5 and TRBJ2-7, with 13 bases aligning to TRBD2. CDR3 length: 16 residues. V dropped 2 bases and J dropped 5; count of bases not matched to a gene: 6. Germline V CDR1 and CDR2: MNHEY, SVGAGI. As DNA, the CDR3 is TGTGCCAGCAGTTACACACAGACTAGCGGGAGGCACGAGCAGTACTTC. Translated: CASSYTQTSGRHEQYF.

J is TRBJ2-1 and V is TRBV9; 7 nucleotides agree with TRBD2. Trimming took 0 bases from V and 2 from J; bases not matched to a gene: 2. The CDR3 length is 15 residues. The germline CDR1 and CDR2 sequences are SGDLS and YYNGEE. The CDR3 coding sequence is TGTGCCAGCAGCGTAGCGGGGGGACCCTACAATGAGCAGTTCTTC. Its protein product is CASSVAGGPYNEQFF.

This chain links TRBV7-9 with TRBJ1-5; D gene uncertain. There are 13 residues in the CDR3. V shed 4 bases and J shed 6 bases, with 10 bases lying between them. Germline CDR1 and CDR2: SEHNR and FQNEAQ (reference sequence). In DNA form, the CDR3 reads TGTGCCAGCAGCTCCCTACCGGGTCAGCCCCAGCATTTT. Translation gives CASSSLPGQPQHF.

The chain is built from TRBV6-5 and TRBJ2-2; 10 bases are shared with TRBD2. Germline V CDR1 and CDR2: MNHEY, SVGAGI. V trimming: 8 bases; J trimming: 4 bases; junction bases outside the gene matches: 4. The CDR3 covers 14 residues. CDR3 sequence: CASQLAGATGELFF. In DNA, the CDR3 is TGTGCCAGCCAGCTAGCGGGGGCCACCGGGGAGCTGTTTTTT.

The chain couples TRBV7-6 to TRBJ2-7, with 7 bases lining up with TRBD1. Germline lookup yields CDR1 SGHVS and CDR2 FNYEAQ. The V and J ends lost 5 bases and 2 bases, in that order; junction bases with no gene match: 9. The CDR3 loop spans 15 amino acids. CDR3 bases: TGTGCCAGCAGCACCGTCCGGGACAGAACCTACGAGCAGTACTTC. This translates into CASSTVRDRTYEQYF.

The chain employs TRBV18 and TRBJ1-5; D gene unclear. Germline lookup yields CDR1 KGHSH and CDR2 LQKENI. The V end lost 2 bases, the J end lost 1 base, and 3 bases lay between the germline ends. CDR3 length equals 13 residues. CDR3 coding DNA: TGTGCCAGCTCACCAGGCAGCAATCAGCCCCAGCATTTT. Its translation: CASSPGSNQPQHF.

CDR3 nucleotide sequence: TGCGCCAGCAGCTCCGGGACAGTTGAGCAGTACTTC. Protein product: CASSSGTVEQYF. The chain has TRBV5-1 and TRBJ2-7; 7 nucleotides agree with TRBD1. The CDR3 runs to 12 residues. CDR1 and CDR2 from the germline V gene are SGHRS and YFSETQ. V gave up 3 bases and J gave up 7 bases; unmatched junction bases: 4.

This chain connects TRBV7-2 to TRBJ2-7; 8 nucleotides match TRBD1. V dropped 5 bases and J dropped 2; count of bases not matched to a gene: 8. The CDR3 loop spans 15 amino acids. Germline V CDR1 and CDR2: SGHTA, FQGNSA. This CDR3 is CASSPGSGQAYEQYF. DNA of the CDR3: TGTGCCAGCAGCCCGGGTTCGGGACAGGCCTACGAGCAGTACTTC. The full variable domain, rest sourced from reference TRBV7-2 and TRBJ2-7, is GAGVSQSPSNKVTEKGKDVELRCDPISGHTALYWYRQSLGQGLEFLIYFQGNSAPDKSGLPSDRFSAERTGGSVSTLTIQRTQQEDSAVYLCASSPGSGQAYEQYFGPGTRLTVT.